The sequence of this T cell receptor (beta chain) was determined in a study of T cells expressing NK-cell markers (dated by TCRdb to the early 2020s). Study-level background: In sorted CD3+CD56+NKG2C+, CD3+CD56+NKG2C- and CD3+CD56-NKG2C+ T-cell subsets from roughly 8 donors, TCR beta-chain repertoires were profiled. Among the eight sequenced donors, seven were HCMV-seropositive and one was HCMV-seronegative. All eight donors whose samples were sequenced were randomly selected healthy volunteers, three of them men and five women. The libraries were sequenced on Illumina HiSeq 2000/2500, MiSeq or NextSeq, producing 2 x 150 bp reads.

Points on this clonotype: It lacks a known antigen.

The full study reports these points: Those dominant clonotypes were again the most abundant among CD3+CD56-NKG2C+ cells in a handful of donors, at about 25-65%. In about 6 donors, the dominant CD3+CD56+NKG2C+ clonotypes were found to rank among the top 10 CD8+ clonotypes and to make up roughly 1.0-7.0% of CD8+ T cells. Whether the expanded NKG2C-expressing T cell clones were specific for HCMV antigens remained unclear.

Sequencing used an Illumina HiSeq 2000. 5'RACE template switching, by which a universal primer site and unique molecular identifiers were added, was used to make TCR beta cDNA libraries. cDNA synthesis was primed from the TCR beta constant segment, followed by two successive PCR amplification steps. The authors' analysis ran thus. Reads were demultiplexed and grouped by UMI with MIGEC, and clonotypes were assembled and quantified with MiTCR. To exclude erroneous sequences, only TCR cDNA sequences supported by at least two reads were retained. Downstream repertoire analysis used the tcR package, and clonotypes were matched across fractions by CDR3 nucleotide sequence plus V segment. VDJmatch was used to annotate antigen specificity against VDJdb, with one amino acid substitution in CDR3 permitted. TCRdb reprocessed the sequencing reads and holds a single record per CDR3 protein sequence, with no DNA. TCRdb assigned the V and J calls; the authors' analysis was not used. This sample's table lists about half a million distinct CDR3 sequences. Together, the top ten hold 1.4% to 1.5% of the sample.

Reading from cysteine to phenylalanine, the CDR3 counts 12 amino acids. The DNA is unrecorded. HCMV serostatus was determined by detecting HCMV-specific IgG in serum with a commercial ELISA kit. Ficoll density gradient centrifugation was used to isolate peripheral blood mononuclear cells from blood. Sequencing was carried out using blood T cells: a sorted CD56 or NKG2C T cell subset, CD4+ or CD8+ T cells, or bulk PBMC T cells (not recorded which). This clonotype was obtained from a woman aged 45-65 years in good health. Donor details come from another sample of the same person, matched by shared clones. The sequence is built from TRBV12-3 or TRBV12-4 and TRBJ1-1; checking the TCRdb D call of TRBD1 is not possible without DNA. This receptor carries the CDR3 CASSWGTVAAFF.